What follows are 8 T cell receptor beta chains derived from one specimen sequenced in a study of control samples from healthy donors and cancer patients. Generated by immunoSEQ multiplex PCR, the TCRdb table keeps only in-frame clones and is missing some. Among approximately 150,000 clones listed, approximately 93% were seen once. Sequenced material: blood. All receptors come from a man aged 18 to 29 in good health.

The genes are TRBV29-1 and TRBJ2-5; D is unclear. Germline V gives CDR1 SQVTM, CDR2 ANQGSEA. This CDR3 is 13 amino acids long. Trimming cost V 7 bases and J 5 bases, with 17 bases left between them. This CDR3 is CSASLGLGETQYF. As DNA, the CDR3 is TGCAGCGCAAGTCTGGGCCTGGGGGAGACCCAGTACTTC. Full variable domain (remainder filled in from reference TRBV29-1 and TRBJ2-5): SAVISQKPSRDICQRGTSLTIQCQVDSQVTMMFWYRQQPGQSLTLIATANQGSEATYESGFVIDKFPISRPNLTFSTLTVSNMSPEDSSIYLCSASLGLGETQYFGPGTRLLVL.

The V gene is TRBV19, the J gene TRBJ1-2; 8 positions match TRBD1. Trimming removed 5 bases from V and 1 base from J; junction bases left unmatched: 6. CDR3 length: 15 amino acids. Per the germline V gene, CDR1 is LNHDA and CDR2 is SQIVND (reference sequence). Written as DNA, the CDR3 is TGTGCCAGTAGTGGCGGACAGGGCCTTAACTATGGCTACACCTTC. This sequence encodes CASSGGQGLNYGYTF.

J is TRBJ1-5 and V is TRBV19; D gene uncertain. Germline assignment: CDR1 LNHDA and CDR2 SQIVND (reference sequence). V gave up 5 bases and J gave up 0 bases, with 11 bases separating them. CDR3 length: 15 amino acids. In DNA, the CDR3 is TGTGCCAGTAGTTGGGCAGTAAATAGCAATCAGCCCCAGCATTTT. Its protein is CASSWAVNSNQPQHF.

The genes are TRBV28 and TRBJ1-3, with 9 positions matching TRBD1. Germline CDR1 and CDR2: MDHEN and SYDVKM. Germline trimming cut 10 bases from V and 0 bases from J; bases unmatched to any gene: 10. This CDR3 has 16 residues. The CDR3 bases are TGTGCCATCACCACAGGGGGCTCCATCTCTGGAAACACCATATATTTT. Translation: CAITTGGSISGNTIYF.

This clone has just one count. J is TRBJ1-2 and V is TRBV19, with D unresolved. CDR1 and CDR2 from the germline V gene are LNHDA and SQIVND (reference sequence). The CDR3 contains 13 residues. Trimming left V 5 bases short and J 5 bases short, with 12 bases between. Here the CDR3 DNA reads TGTGCCAGTAGTGAGGGCAGAGGATATGGCTACACCTTC. Encoded protein: CASSEGRGYGYTF.

The table lists this clone with a count of one. Additional DNA sequences in this sample encode the identical CDR3. This chain links TRBV5-1 with TRBJ1-6; possibly TRBD1 for D (6 bases). The V end was cut by 0 bases, the J end by 7 bases, with 11 bases between. Germline CDR1 SGHRS, CDR2 YFSETQ. The CDR3 runs to 15 residues. CDR3 in amino acids: CASSLDRAANSPLHF. The CDR3 coding sequence is TGCGCCAGCAGCTTGGACAGGGCTGCCAATTCACCCCTCCACTTT.

The chain uses TRBV12-3 or TRBV12-4 and TRBJ1-1; D gene uncertain. Deletions cut 3 bases from V and 4 bases from J, with 9 bases between. The CDR3 length is 13 residues. CDR3 sequence reads: CASSLREITEAFF. The CDR3 nucleotides read TGTGCCAGCAGTTTGAGGGAAATCACTGAAGCTTTCTTT.

This chain joins TRBV2 and TRBJ2-7; TRBD2 matches at 7 bases. Germline values: CDR1 SNHLY, CDR2 FYNNEI. V lost 10 bases to trimming and J lost 4 bases; unmatched junction nucleotides: 10. The CDR3 covers 13 residues. The CDR3 reads CATQREVSYEQYF. CDR3 DNA sequence: TGTGCCACCCAGCGGGAAGTTAGTTACGAGCAGTACTTC.